Below, 27 T cell receptor beta chains from the same sample are listed, as sequenced in a study of cytomegalovirus exposure and HLA in healthy donors. Primers included in the PCR were 60 Vbeta and 13 Jbeta primers. Sequencing was performed with immunoSEQ multiplex PCR; in TCRdb, only in-frame clones are kept and a portion is missing. The repertoire holds about 220,000 clones, with about 80% as singletons. Sequenced input: PBMCs. These receptors all stem from a male donor in good health and CMV-seronegative.

The chain carries TRBV5-6 and TRBJ1-2; 7 bases align to TRBD1. The CDR3 totals 15 residues. The V gene end was trimmed by 0 bases and the J gene end by 4 bases; junction bases not matched to a gene: 6. Per germline, CDR1 SGHDT and CDR2 YYEEEE. In nucleotides, the CDR3 is TGTGCCAGCAGCTTGGGACAGGGATGGGGCTATGGCTACACCTTC. This encodes CASSLGQGWGYGYTF.

The gene calls are TRBV10-3 and TRBJ1-1; D not resolved. V lost 3 bases and J lost 6, with 14 bases in between. CDR1 is ENHRY and CDR2 is SYGVKD in the germline V gene. The CDR3 has 14 amino acids. The CDR3, as DNA: TGTGCCATCAGTGAACTTGAGCGCCGCTCTGAAGCTTTCTTT. It is translated as CAISELERRSEAFF.

Only one count was recorded for this clone. V is TRBV7-6 and J is TRBJ2-7; 7 positions match TRBD1. After removal of 5 bases from V and 4 bases from J, the junction contained 11 bases not matched to a gene. This CDR3 is 15 amino acids long. Per germline, CDR1 SGHVS and CDR2 FNYEAQ. CDR3 bases: TGTGCCAGCAGCCCGACGGTAGGGGGCAGGTACGAGCAGTACTTC. As protein: CASSPTVGGRYEQYF.

The chain combines TRBV7-6 with TRBJ2-7, with 7 bases matching TRBD1. Germline CDR1 SGHVS, CDR2 FNYEAQ. The CDR3 spans 15 residues. Losses at the gene ends were 0 bases for V and 0 bases for J; bases not matched to a gene: 2. For the CDR3, the DNA is TGTGCCAGCAGCTTAGCCCGGGACAGCTCCTACGAGCAGTACTTC. Translated: CASSLARDSSYEQYF.

The chain uses TRBV27 and TRBJ1-4; D might be TRBD1 (6 bases). V was pared by 6 bases and J by 3 bases, with 17 bases between. Germline loops: CDR1 MNHEY, CDR2 SMNVEV (reference sequence). The CDR3 has 16 amino acids. CDR3: CASRPPEGGSNEKLFF. Here the CDR3 DNA reads TGTGCCAGCAGACCCCCTGAAGGGGGTTCTAATGAAAAACTGTTTTTT.

V usage is TRBV5-1 and J usage is TRBJ2-7; maybe TRBD1 (6 bases). The CDR3 is made up of 13 amino acids. With 3 bases removed from V and 3 bases from J, the gap between germline ends came to 10 bases. The germline V gene has CDR1 SGHRS and CDR2 YFSETQ. DNA of the CDR3: TGCGCCAGCAGCTACAGGGACGGCTACGAGCAGTACTTC. This translates into CASSYRDGYEQYF.

This chain connects TRBV18 to TRBJ1-2; D uncertain. In germline, CDR1 is KGHSH, CDR2 LQKENI. The CDR3 contains 14 residues. Trimming took 2 bases from V and 4 from J, leaving 11 bases between them. CDR3 nucleotide sequence: TGTGCCAGCTCACCAGGCACAGCTTCCTATGGCTACACCTTC. This translates into CASSPGTASYGYTF.

Concerning this clone itself: This sample includes further DNA sequences coding for the same CDR3. The gene calls are TRBV5-1 and TRBJ2-5; D perhaps matches TRBD1 (5 bases). The V gene's germline CDR1 is SGHRS and CDR2 YFSETQ. Trimming took off 0 bases at V and 0 bases at J, with 6 bases between the two ends. This CDR3 contains 14 residues. CDR3: CASSLEGDQETQYF. DNA for the CDR3: TGCGCCAGCAGCTTGGAAGGGGACCAAGAGACCCAGTACTTC.

The chain has TRBV7-9 and TRBJ1-1; TRBD1 matches at 10 bases. The CDR3 consists of 14 residues. Germline V gene sequence: CDR1 SEHNR, CDR2 FQNEAQ (reference sequence). Trimming took 5 bases from V and 4 from J; bases not matched to a gene: 4. The CDR3 bases are TGTGCCAGCAGCCTAAGGACAGGGGGCACTGAAGCTTTCTTT. Encoded protein: CASSLRTGGTEAFF.

The chain is built from TRBV4-1 and TRBJ2-3, with 8 bases aligning to TRBD2. The CDR3 sequence is 16 residues long. Germline CDR1 and CDR2: MGHRA and YSYEKL. Trimming cost V 5 bases and J 2 bases; bases outside gene matches: 9. The chain's CDR3 is CASSYGNGGATDTQYF. The DNA for the CDR3 is TGCGCCAGCAGCTACGGGAACGGGGGGGCCACAGATACGCAGTATTTT.

The chain employs TRBV13 and TRBJ1-2; 8 bases map to TRBD1. From germline, CDR1 is PRHDT and CDR2 FYEKMQ (reference sequence). This CDR3 has 13 amino acids. The ends lost 2 bases at V and 8 bases at J; junction bases unmatched: 4. CDR3 nucleotides: TGTGCCAGCAGCTTACAGGGGGCAAAAGGCTACACCTTC. Translating gives CASSLQGAKGYTF.

The J gene is TRBJ2-3, the V gene TRBV19, with 10 bases matching TRBD2. The germline V gene encodes CDR1 LNHDA and CDR2 SQIVND (reference sequence). This CDR3 region has 16 residues. V was pared by 10 bases and J by 4 bases, with 14 bases of the junction left unmatched. CDR3 sequence reads: CATHKAGGPAADTQYF. CDR3 sequence (DNA): TGTGCCACTCACAAAGCGGGAGGGCCAGCGGCAGATACGCAGTATTTT.

This chain uses TRBV28 with TRBJ2-3; TRBD1 matches 9 bases. Germline V CDR1 and CDR2: MDHEN, SYDVKM. J was trimmed by 3 bases and V by 5 bases; bases with no gene match: 6. CDR3 length: 15 residues. The DNA of the CDR3 is TGTGCCAGCAGTCCCGGGACAGGGATAACAGATACGCAGTATTTT. It codes for CASSPGTGITDTQYF.

The chain employs TRBV5-6 and TRBJ2-7, with 7 bases matching TRBD2. The junction had 7 bases not matched to a gene; V was cut back by 1 base and J by 0 bases. Germline V gene sequence: CDR1 SGHDT, CDR2 YYEEEE. This CDR3 is 16 amino acids long. Written as DNA, the CDR3 is TGTGCCAGCAGCTTGCTCCCTAGCGGTATCTCCTACGAGCAGTACTTC. Translation: CASSLLPSGISYEQYF.

As for this clone: The sample contains more than one DNA sequence encoding this CDR3. The chain links TRBV27 to TRBJ1-5, with 8 bases aligning to TRBD1. V shed 6 bases and J 0 bases; nucleotides not matched to a gene: 7. This CDR3 region has 16 residues. The V gene's germline CDR1 is MNHEY and CDR2 SMNVEV (reference sequence). The CDR3 coding sequence is TGTGCCAGCAGCCCTTCGACAGGGGATAGCAATCAGCCCCAGCATTTT. This translates into CASSPSTGDSNQPQHF.

This chain links TRBV15 with TRBJ1-1, with 9 bases fitting TRBD1. CDR3 length: 17 amino acids. J gave up 1 base and V 5 bases, and 11 bases lay outside the gene matches. CDR1 and CDR2 from the germline V gene are LNHNV and YYDKDF (reference sequence). The CDR3 loop is CATSEGQGGLENTEAFF. The CDR3 bases are TGTGCCACCAGCGAGGGACAGGGCGGCTTGGAGAACACTGAAGCTTTCTTT. Filled out from reference TRBV15 and TRBJ1-1, the complete variable domain reads DAMVIQNPRYQVTQFGKPVTLSCSQTLNHNVMYWYQQKSSQAPKLLFHYYDKDFNNEADTPDNFQSRRPNTSFCFLDIRSPGLGDTAMYLCATSEGQGGLENTEAFFGQGTRLTVV.

This clone was detected a few times. This chain links TRBV2 with TRBJ2-3, with 10 bases lining up with TRBD1. The germline V gene has CDR1 SNHLY and CDR2 FYNNEI. The V and J ends lost 3 bases and 2 bases, in that order; junction bases with no gene match: 5. This CDR3 spans 16 amino acids. The CDR3 sequence: CASSEWRQGATDTQYF. The CDR3 nucleotides read TGTGCCAGCAGTGAGTGGAGACAGGGGGCCACAGATACGCAGTATTTT. Complete variable domain (other parts from reference TRBV2 and TRBJ2-3): EPEVTQTPSHQVTQMGQEVILRCVPISNHLYFYWYRQILGQKVEFLVSFYNNEISEKSEIFDDQFSVERPDGSNFTLKIRSTKLEDSAMYFCASSEWRQGATDTQYFGPGTRLTVL.

CDR3 sequence reads: CSASGGSTF. As DNA, the CDR3 is TGCAGTGCTAGCGGGGGTTCGACCTTC. This chain uses TRBV20-1 with TRBJ1-2; possibly TRBD1 for D (5 bases). The CDR3 is 9 residues long. Germline-derived CDR1 and CDR2 are DFQATT and SNEGSKA (reference sequence). Trimming pared 3 bases from V and 14 bases from J, leaving 10 bases between.

This chain connects TRBV5-1 to TRBJ2-7; tentative D call: TRBD2 (6 bases). The germline CDR1 and CDR2 sequences are SGHRS and YFSETQ. V gave up 0 bases and J gave up 3 bases, with 13 bases separating them. The CDR3 contains 15 residues. The CDR3 reads CASSLATGGGYEQYF. Here the CDR3 DNA reads TGCGCCAGCAGCTTGGCCACCGGGGGTGGCTACGAGCAGTACTTC.

The chain employs TRBV19 and TRBJ2-7, with TRBD2 identical over 15 bases. Trimming removed 1 base from V and 5 bases from J; junction bases left unmatched: 9. Germline V gene lookup returns CDR1 LNHDA and CDR2 SQIVND (reference sequence). CDR3 size: 18 residues. The CDR3 spells CASSIVPGLAGGRNEQYF. The CDR3 bases are TGTGCCAGTAGTATAGTACCGGGACTAGCGGGAGGTAGAAACGAGCAGTACTTC.

CDR3 residues: CASSVDEAPSSYNEQFF. DNA for the CDR3: TGTGCCAGCAGCGTAGATGAAGCGCCTAGCTCCTACAATGAGCAGTTCTTC. This chain uses TRBV9 with TRBJ2-1, with D uncertain. Trimming took 0 bases from V and 0 from J, leaving 13 bases between them. Germline-derived CDR1 and CDR2 are SGDLS and YYNGEE. The CDR3 is 17 residues long.

The genes are TRBV21-1 and TRBJ2-7; the tabulated D call, TRBD2, remains unverified against the DNA. TRBV21-1 constitutes a pseudogene. This CDR3 is built from 14 residues. The CDR3 region is CASTRLVLSYEQYF. CDR3 sequence (DNA): TGTGCCAGCACCAGACTAGTGCTCTCCTACGAGCAGTACTTC.

The rearrangement links TRBV29-1 to TRBJ2-7; 10 nucleotides agree with TRBD1. The CDR3 totals 15 residues. Germline assignment: CDR1 SQVTM and CDR2 ANQGSEA. After removal of 1 base from V and 6 bases from J, the junction contained 9 bases not matched to a gene. This CDR3 is CSVEGGGQGYGEQYF. The CDR3 nucleotides read TGCAGCGTTGAAGGGGGGGGACAGGGGTACGGCGAGCAGTACTTC.

This chain links TRBV5-1 with TRBJ2-7, with D maybe TRBD2 (5 bases). The CDR3 loop spans 12 amino acids. Trimming took 4 bases from V and 4 from J, leaving 9 bases between them. In germline, CDR1 is SGHRS, CDR2 YFSETQ. The CDR3 loop is CASSAEGYEQYF. CDR3 in DNA: TGCGCCAGCAGCGCCGAGGGTTACGAGCAGTACTTC.

The chain uses TRBV7-3 and TRBJ2-3; TRBD2 agrees at 12 bases. Germline V lookup: CDR1 SGHTA, CDR2 FQGTGA. This CDR3 comprises 16 residues. V trimming: 5 bases; J trimming: 4 bases; junction bases outside the gene matches: 7. The CDR3 nucleotides read TGTGCCAGCAGCGCGACTAGCGGGAGTTGGGCAGATACGCAGTATTTT. Amino acids: CASSATSGSWADTQYF. The full variable domain, with the rest looked up from reference TRBV7-3 and TRBJ2-3, is GAGVSQTPSNKVTEKGKYVELRCDPISGHTALYWYRQSLGQGPEFLIYFQGTGAADDSGLPNDRFFAVRPEGSVSTLKIQRTERGDSAVYLCASSATSGSWADTQYFGPGTRLTVL.

V gene TRBV9 combines with J gene TRBJ2-7; the match to TRBD2 covers 10 bases. The ends lost 2 bases at V and 6 bases at J; junction bases unmatched: 8. Looked up from germline, CDR1 is SGDLS and CDR2 is YYNGEE. The CDR3 sequence is 15 residues long. CDR3 nucleotide sequence: TGTGCCAGCAGCGTGGAGCGGGGGGGCTTGAGCGAGCAGTACTTC. Translating gives CASSVERGGLSEQYF.

The chain links TRBV19 to TRBJ2-2, with 8 bases identical to TRBD1. CDR1 is LNHDA and CDR2 is SQIVND in the germline V gene (reference sequence). V trimming: 9 bases; J trimming: 0 bases; junction bases outside the gene matches: 9. The CDR3 loop spans 16 amino acids. CDR3 amino acids: CASQPRGPTNTGELFF. The CDR3 DNA sequence: TGTGCCAGCCAACCCAGGGGGCCGACGAACACCGGGGAGCTGTTTTTT.